These T cell receptor beta chains were read from a single sample in a study of blood T cell repertoires in COVID-19. TCRdb's table, derived via immunoSEQ multiplex PCR, lists solely in-frame clones and lacks some. The data hold over 90,000 clones, with around 90% observed a single time. The sequenced sample consisted of peripheral blood. Receptors originate from a woman in her forties or fifties with COVID-19, enrolled during active disease. The conserved cysteine and the conserved F or W are not part of the CDR3 here. Each record gives: J gene, V gene, CDR3 protein.

TRBJ2-3 | TRBV2 | ASSEAQGTDTQY
TRBJ1-6 | TRBV4-2 | ASSQGEGQDYSPLH
TRBJ2-5 | TRBV11-1 | ASSFNGERAQETQY
TRBJ2-5 | TRBV7-9 | ASSPRGSEETQY
TRBJ2-1 | TRBV2 | ASYQGLAGGAQF
TRBJ1-2 | TRBV7-9 | ASSPWHLDGYT
TRBJ1-4 | TRBV29-1 | SVQGQGNEKLF
TRBJ2-2 | TRBV5-1 | ASSLAEQGYTGELF
TRBJ2-5 | TRBV7-9 | ASSLGGGSQETQY
TRBJ1-2 | TRBV9 | ASTFGTGGLGYT
TRBJ1-3 | TRBV14 | ASSQRTGTTSGNTIY
TRBJ2-3 | TRBV7-3 | ASSRTPSLTDTQY
TRBJ2-3 | TRBV2 | ASSEEGTGTDTQY
TRBJ2-3 | TRBV24-1 | ATRDRVADTQY
TRBJ2-7 | TRBV9 | ASRLDRGSYEQY
TRBJ2-7 | TRBV5-1 | ASSRGTGKVEQY
TRBJ1-1 | TRBV19 | ASSLVSGSEAF
TRBJ2-5 | TRBV7-2 | ASSLFKETQY
TRBJ1-2 | TRBV7-2 | ASSTYRGPADGYT
TRBJ2-5 | TRBV21-1 | ARGTHGSEGETQY
TRBJ1-3 | TRBV4-1 | ASSQGGQGLVGNTIY
TRBJ1-2 | TRBV30 | AWSVRGTGTGYT
TRBJ2-5 | TRBV27 | ASRGLAGGRETQY
TRBJ1-5 | TRBV28 | ASSPRQPRANQPQH
TRBJ1-2 | TRBV5-1 | ASSLGTGGGYGYT
TRBJ2-3 | TRBV6-2/TRBV6-3 | ASSYSGLAGDDTQY
TRBJ1-2 | TRBV14 | ASSQAGAYGYT
TRBJ1-1 | TRBV2 | ASSETANVPEAF
TRBJ1-6 | TRBV30 | AWGQGLDSPLH
TRBJ1-3 | TRBV28 | ASNPQASGNTIY
TRBJ1-5 | TRBV4-3 | ASSQDRADRPDQPQH
TRBJ1-6 | TRBV9 | ASSVGVTGVGPLH
TRBJ1-1 | TRBV18 | ASSPASNTEAF
TRBJ1-5 | TRBV3-1/TRBV3-2 | ASSPGTGQNQPQH
TRBJ1-3 | TRBV19 | ASSPLRAYTSGNTIY
TRBJ1-3 | TRBV19 | ASTEGPRGNTIY
TRBJ1-5 | TRBV9 | ASSVDETVQPQH
TRBJ2-7 | TRBV11-2 | ASSLDRGYEQY
TRBJ1-5 | TRBV27 | ASSTQGASNQPQH
TRBJ2-1 | TRBV6-5 | ASSSQRGGIYEQF
TRBJ1-3 | TRBV28 | ASSLSIPGQGKSGNTIY
TRBJ1-5 | TRBV19 | ASSPVGPWQPQH
TRBJ2-3 | TRBV6-5 | AGGPGLVVDTQY
TRBJ2-7 | TRBV28 | AGGGQGHYEQY
TRBJ1-1 | TRBV29-1 | SAAPTGGGTEAF
TRBJ1-4 | TRBV12-3/TRBV12-4 | ASNWGGDEKLF
TRBJ2-3 | TRBV30 | AWSSGGSSTDTQY
TRBJ2-7 | TRBV19 | ASSILWGDEQY
TRBJ2-2 | TRBV7-3 | ASSLSGSGGAGELF
TRBJ1-2 | TRBV2 | ASSEEQRYGYT
TRBJ2-2 | TRBV4-1 | ASSQEGRVNTGELF
TRBJ1-5 | TRBV5-4 | ASSLAGGNQPQH
TRBJ1-5 | TRBV6-6 | ASSYSEDNQPQH
TRBJ1-1 | TRBV12-3/TRBV12-4 | ASRAGGNTEAF
TRBJ1-1 | TRBV4-1 | ASSQAPLSLQNTEAF
TRBJ2-5 | TRBV7-9 | ASSLVQGGETQY
TRBJ2-1 | TRBV11-3 | ASSLEATGYNEQF